Sequencing of this T cell receptor (beta chain) was carried out in a study of EBV T-cell therapy then PD-1 blockade in nasopharyngeal carcinoma (dated by TCRdb to the early 2020s). Genomic DNA was extracted from sorted cells using the Qiagen DNeasy Kit. The immunoSEQ platform was used for deep sequencing of the TCR beta chain. The study's own analysis went as follows. The immunoSEQ Analyzer software was used to analyze the repertoire data. Imported from immuneACCESS, the table was reduced by TCRdb to in-frame sequences with V and J called. These copies leave out some clones; in studies compared against another copy, an unresolved V gene accounts for under half, and the cause of the remainder is not known. D and trimming were read from the DNA, whereas the V and J calls and clone size are those reported in that table. This sample comprises around 22,000 clones, 82% of them detected only once. The biggest ten clones account for 20% to 25% of the sample.

With regard to this clone: Its binding antigen is unknown. No base-level quality is on record; no much larger clone is a single base apart.

The treatment or condition label, read with the paper, signifies: AdE1-LMPpoly-expanded autologous EBV-specific T-cell therapy followed by anti-PD-1 nivolumab. V has 5 bases trimmed and J has 3 bases trimmed; junction bases matching no gene number 5. Reading the germline V gene (reference sequence) gives CDR1 SEHNR and CDR2 FQNEAQ. The CDR3 runs 16 residues from the cysteine to the phenylalanine. The sequence is cut down to CDR3 DNA, 48 bases in frame from base 1. The sequence came from a man aged 40-55 years with nasopharyngeal carcinoma. Material: CD8+ T cells from blood, obtained at day -245 from a patient whose treatment included autologous EBV-specific T cells and nivolumab. This chain is built from TRBV7-9 and TRBJ2-1; 12 junctional bases match TRBD2. The CDR3: CASSRPSGGDYNEQFF. The bases read TGTGCCAGCAGCCGGCCTAGCGGGGGGGACTACAATGAGCAGTTCTTC. Reference TRBV7-9 and TRBJ2-1 proteins supply the regions before and after the CDR3; the full variable domain is: DTGVSQNPRHKITKRGQNVTFRCDPISEHNRLYWYRQTLGQGPEFLTYFQNEAQLEKSRLLSDRFSAERPKGSFSTLEIQRTEQGDSAMYLCASSRPSGGDYNEQFFGPGTRLTVL.